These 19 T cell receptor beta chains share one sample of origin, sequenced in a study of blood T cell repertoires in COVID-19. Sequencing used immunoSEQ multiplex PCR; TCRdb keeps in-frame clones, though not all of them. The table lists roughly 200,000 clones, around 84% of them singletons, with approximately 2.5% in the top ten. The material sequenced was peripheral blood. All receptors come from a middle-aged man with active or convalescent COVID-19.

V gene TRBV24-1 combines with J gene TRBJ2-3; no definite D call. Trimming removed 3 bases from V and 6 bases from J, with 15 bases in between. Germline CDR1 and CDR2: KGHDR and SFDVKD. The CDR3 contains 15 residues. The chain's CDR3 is CATSDTERMRDTQYF. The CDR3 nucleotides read TGTGCCACCAGTGATACTGAGAGGATGAGGGATACGCAGTATTTT.

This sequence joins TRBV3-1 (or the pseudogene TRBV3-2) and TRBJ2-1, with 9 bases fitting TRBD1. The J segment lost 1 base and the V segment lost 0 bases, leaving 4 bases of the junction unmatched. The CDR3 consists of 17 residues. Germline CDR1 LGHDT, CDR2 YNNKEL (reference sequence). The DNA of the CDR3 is TGTGCCAGCAGCCAAGAAACAGGGGGCTGGTCCTACAATGAGCAGTTCTTC. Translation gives CASSQETGGWSYNEQFF.

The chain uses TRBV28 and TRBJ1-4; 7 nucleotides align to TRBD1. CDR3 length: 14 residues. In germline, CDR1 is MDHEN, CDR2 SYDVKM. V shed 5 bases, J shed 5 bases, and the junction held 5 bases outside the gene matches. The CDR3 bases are TGTGCCAGCAGTGTACAGGGGCTGAATGAAAAACTGTTTTTT. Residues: CASSVQGLNEKLFF.

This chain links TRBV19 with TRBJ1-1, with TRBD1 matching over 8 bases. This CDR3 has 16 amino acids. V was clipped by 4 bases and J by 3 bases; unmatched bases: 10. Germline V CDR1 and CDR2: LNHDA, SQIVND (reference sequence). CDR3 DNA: TGTGCCAGTAGTACCCAGGGGGCCCTCGTGGACACTGAAGCTTTCTTT. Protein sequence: CASSTQGALVDTEAFF. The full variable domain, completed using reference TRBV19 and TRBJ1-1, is DGGITQSPKYLFRKEGQNVTLSCEQNLNHDAMYWYRQDPGQGLRLIYYSQIVNDFQKGDIAEGYSVSREKKESFPLTVTSAQKNPTAFYLCASSTQGALVDTEAFFGQGTRLTVV.

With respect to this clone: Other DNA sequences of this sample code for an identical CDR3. CDR3 sequence reads: CASSSGDYGYTF. Here the CDR3 DNA reads TGTGCCAGCAGTTCAGGGGACTATGGCTACACCTTC. The J gene is TRBJ1-2, the V gene TRBV28; D possibly corresponds to TRBD1 (6 bases). Germline values: CDR1 MDHEN, CDR2 SYDVKM. V was clipped by 4 bases and J by 3 bases, with 6 bases between them. The CDR3 is 12 residues long.

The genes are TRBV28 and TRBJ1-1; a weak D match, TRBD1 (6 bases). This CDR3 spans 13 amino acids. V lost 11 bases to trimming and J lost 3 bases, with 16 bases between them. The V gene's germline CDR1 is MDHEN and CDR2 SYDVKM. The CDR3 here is CACNRAMDTEAFF. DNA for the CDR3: TGTGCCTGTAACAGGGCGATGGACACTGAAGCTTTCTTT.

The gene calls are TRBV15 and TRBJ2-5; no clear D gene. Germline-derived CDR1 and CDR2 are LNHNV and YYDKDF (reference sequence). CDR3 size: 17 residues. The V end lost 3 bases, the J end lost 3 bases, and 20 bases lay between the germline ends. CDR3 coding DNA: TGTGCCACCAGCAGCCCTTCGTCGGCAGGCTGGAAAGAGACCCAGTACTTC. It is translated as CATSSPSSAGWKETQYF.

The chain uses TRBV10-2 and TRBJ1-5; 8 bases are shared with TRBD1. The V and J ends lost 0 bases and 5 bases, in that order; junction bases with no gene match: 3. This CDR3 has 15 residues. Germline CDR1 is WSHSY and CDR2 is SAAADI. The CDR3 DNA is TGCGCCAGCAGTGAGTCTGACAGGGGATATCAGCCCCAGCATTTT. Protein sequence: CASSESDRGYQPQHF.

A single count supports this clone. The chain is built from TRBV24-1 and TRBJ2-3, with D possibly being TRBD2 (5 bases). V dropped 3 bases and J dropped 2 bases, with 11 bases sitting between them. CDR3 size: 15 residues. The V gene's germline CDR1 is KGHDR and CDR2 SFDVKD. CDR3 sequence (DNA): TGTGCCACCAGTGATGGGAGTAAATTCACAGATACGCAGTATTTT. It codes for CATSDGSKFTDTQYF.

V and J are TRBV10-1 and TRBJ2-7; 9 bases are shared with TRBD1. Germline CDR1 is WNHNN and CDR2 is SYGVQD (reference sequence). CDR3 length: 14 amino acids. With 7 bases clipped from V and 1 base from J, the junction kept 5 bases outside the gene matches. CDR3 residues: CASKPGQGSYEQYF. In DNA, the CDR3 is TGCGCCAGCAAACCGGGACAGGGATCCTACGAGCAGTACTTC.

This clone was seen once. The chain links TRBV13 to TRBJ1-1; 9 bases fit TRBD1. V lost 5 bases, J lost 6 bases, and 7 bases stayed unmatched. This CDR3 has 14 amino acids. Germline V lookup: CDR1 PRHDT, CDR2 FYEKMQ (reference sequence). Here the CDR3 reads CASSSGQGLAEAFF. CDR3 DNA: TGTGCCAGCAGCAGCGGACAGGGGCTAGCTGAAGCTTTCTTT.

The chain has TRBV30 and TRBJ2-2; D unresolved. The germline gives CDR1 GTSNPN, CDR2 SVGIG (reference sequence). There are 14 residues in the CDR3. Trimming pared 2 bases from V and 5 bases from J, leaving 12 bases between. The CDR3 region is CAWSRIAWTGELFF. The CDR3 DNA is TGTGCCTGGAGTCGGATAGCTTGGACCGGGGAGCTGTTTTTT.

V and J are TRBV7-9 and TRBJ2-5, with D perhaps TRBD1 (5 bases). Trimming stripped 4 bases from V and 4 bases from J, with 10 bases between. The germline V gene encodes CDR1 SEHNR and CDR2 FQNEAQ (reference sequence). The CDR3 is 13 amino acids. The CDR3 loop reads CASSSRAGETQYF. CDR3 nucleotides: TGTGCCAGCAGCTCCAGGGCAGGAGAGACCCAGTACTTC.

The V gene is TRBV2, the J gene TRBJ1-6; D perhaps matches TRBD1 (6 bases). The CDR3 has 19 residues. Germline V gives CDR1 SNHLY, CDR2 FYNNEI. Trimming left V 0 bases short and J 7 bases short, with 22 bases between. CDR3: CASSEAVGWRYRDNSPLHF. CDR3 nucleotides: TGTGCCAGCAGTGAAGCGGTGGGGTGGAGGTACAGGGACAATTCACCCCTCCACTTT.

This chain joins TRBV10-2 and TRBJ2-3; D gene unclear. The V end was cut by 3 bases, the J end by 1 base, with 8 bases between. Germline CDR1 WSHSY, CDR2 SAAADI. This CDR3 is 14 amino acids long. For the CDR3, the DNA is TGCGCCAGCAGTGAAACGCGCGGCACAGATACGCAGTATTTT. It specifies CASSETRGTDTQYF.

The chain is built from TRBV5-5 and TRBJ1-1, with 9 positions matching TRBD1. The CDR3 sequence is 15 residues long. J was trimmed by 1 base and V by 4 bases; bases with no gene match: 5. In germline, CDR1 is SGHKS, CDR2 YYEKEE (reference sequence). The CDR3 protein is CASSPLQGANTEAFF. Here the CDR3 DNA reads TGTGCCAGCAGCCCACTACAGGGGGCGAACACTGAAGCTTTCTTT.

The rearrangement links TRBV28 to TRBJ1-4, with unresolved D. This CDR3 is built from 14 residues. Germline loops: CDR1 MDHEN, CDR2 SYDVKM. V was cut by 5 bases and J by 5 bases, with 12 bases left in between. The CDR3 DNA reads TGTGCCAGCAGTCTCCCCCACGCGAATGAAAAACTGTTTTTT. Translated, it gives CASSLPHANEKLFF.

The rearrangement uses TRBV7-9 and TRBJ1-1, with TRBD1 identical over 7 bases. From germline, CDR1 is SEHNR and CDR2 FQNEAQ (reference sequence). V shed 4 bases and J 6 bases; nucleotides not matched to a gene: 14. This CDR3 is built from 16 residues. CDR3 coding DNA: TGTGCCAGCAGCTCCCCAGGGGGTCCTCGATTTCCTGAAGCTTTCTTT. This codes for CASSSPGGPRFPEAFF.

CDR3 residues: CASRGTGASPLHF. The CDR3 region has the DNA TGTGCCAGCAGGGGGACAGGGGCTTCACCCCTCCACTTT. V is TRBV28 and J is TRBJ1-6, with TRBD1 matching 10 bases. Trimming took 6 bases from V and 9 from J; bases not matched to a gene: 2. Germline lookup yields CDR1 MDHEN and CDR2 SYDVKM. This CDR3 is built from 13 residues.